This is a list of T cell receptor beta chains from one sample in a study of early T cells in non-severe SARS-CoV-2 infection. From the 5' RACE reads, TCRdb called clonotypes with MiXCR, one entry per CDR3 protein. The sample lists under 65,000 distinct CDR3 sequences; 12% were seen once. Source material: whole blood. The receptors stem from an adult who was a healthcare worker with PCR-confirmed SARS-CoV-2 infection or an uninfected control (not recorded which). Each CDR3 is given with its conserved first and last residue. Fields, in order: J gene, CDR3 length, clone size, D gene, V gene, CDR3 protein, CDR3 DNA. D genes are given only for firm matches. Some rows have no size entry. The others give once, few or many, or a class for an expanded clone.

J gene: TRBJ2-7
CDR3 length: 12
clone size: -
D gene: -
V gene: TRBV7-9
CDR3 protein: CASSLGYYEQYF
CDR3 DNA: TGTGCCAGCAGCTTAGGGTACTACGAGCAGTACTTC

J gene: TRBJ2-7
CDR3 length: 11
clone size: many
D gene: -
V gene: TRBV27
CDR3 protein: CASSGGPRQYF
CDR3 DNA: TGTGCCAGCAGTGGGGGGCCTAGGCAGTACTTC

J gene: TRBJ1-1
CDR3 length: 16
clone size: many
D gene: -
V gene: TRBV28
CDR3 protein: CASILRGGPRNTEAFF
CDR3 DNA: TGTGCCAGCATCCTCCGGGGGGGGCCAAGGAACACTGAAGCTTTCTTT

J gene: TRBJ2-1
CDR3 length: 12
clone size: few
D gene: -
V gene: TRBV19
CDR3 protein: CAARDINNEQFF
CDR3 DNA: TGTGCCGCTCGGGACATAAACAATGAGCAGTTCTTC

J gene: TRBJ1-2
CDR3 length: 13
clone size: many
D gene: -
V gene: TRBV30
CDR3 protein: CAWSGSAWSGYTF
CDR3 DNA: TGTGCCTGGAGTGGATCGGCGTGGTCCGGCTACACCTTC

J gene: TRBJ2-7
CDR3 length: 14
clone size: -
D gene: -
V gene: TRBV7-2
CDR3 protein: CASSLGRGLGEQYF
CDR3 DNA: TGTGCCAGCAGCCTTGGGCGGGGCTTGGGGGAGCAGTACTTC

J gene: TRBJ2-3
CDR3 length: 13
clone size: -
D gene: -
V gene: TRBV11-3
CDR3 protein: CASSRTRADTQYF
CDR3 DNA: TGTGCCAGCAGCCGGACACGGGCAGATACGCAGTATTTT

J gene: TRBJ2-7
CDR3 length: 15
clone size: -
D gene: TRBD1
V gene: TRBV5-1
CDR3 protein: CASSSGTGGGYEQYF
CDR3 DNA: TGCGCCAGCAGCTCCGGGACAGGGGGCGGTTACGAGCAGTACTTC

J gene: TRBJ2-3
CDR3 length: 14
clone size: -
D gene: -
V gene: TRBV7-3
CDR3 protein: CASSPPEPEDTQYF
CDR3 DNA: TGTGCCAGCAGCCCACCGGAGCCTGAAGATACGCAGTATTTT

J gene: TRBJ2-2
CDR3 length: 12
clone size: -
D gene: -
V gene: TRBV29-1
CDR3 protein: CSGSKSTGELFF
CDR3 DNA: TGCAGCGGGTCAAAGAGCACCGGGGAGCTGTTTTTT

J gene: TRBJ1-5
CDR3 length: 14
clone size: many
D gene: TRBD1
V gene: TRBV20-1
CDR3 protein: CSALDRVGNQPQHF
CDR3 DNA: TGCAGTGCGCTCGACAGGGTAGGCAATCAGCCCCAGCATTTT

J gene: TRBJ2-1
CDR3 length: 13
clone size: many
D gene: -
V gene: TRBV7-3
CDR3 protein: CASSFGEYNEQFF
CDR3 DNA: TGTGCCAGCAGCTTCGGGGAGTACAATGAGCAGTTCTTC

J gene: TRBJ2-2
CDR3 length: 14
clone size: -
D gene: -
V gene: TRBV7-9
CDR3 protein: CVSSLAGVPGELFF
CDR3 DNA: TGTGTCAGCAGCTTAGCAGGGGTACCCGGGGAGCTGTTTTTT

J gene: TRBJ1-6
CDR3 length: 17
clone size: -
D gene: -
V gene: TRBV6-5
CDR3 protein: CASSYSTPPSYNSPLHF
CDR3 DNA: TGTGCCAGCAGTTACTCGACTCCCCCCTCCTATAATTCACCCCTCCACTTT

J gene: TRBJ2-5
CDR3 length: 15
clone size: few
D gene: TRBD2
V gene: TRBV7-2
CDR3 protein: CASSLEAGGPETQYF
CDR3 DNA: TGTGCCAGCAGCTTAGAAGCGGGAGGGCCCGAGACCCAGTACTTC

J gene: TRBJ2-4
CDR3 length: 16
clone size: many
D gene: -
V gene: TRBV14
CDR3 protein: CASSHGGPKAKNIQYF
CDR3 DNA: TGTGCCAGCAGCCATGGGGGGCCGAAAGCCAAAAACATTCAGTACTTC

J gene: TRBJ2-3
CDR3 length: 12
clone size: many
D gene: -
V gene: TRBV20-1
CDR3 protein: CSAVGPGDTQYF
CDR3 DNA: TGCAGTGCTGTTGGGCCGGGAGATACGCAGTATTTT

J gene: TRBJ2-3
CDR3 length: 14
clone size: many
D gene: -
V gene: TRBV9
CDR3 protein: CASSVALDNIAQYF
CDR3 DNA: TGTGCCAGCAGCGTAGCTTTAGATAACATCGCGCAGTATTTT

J gene: TRBJ2-7
CDR3 length: 14
clone size: few
D gene: TRBD2
V gene: TRBV13
CDR3 protein: CASSYGLAGPEQYF
CDR3 DNA: TGTGCCAGCAGCTACGGACTAGCGGGGCCCGAGCAGTACTTC

J gene: TRBJ1-1
CDR3 length: 15
clone size: many
D gene: TRBD1
V gene: TRBV12-3/TRBV12-4
CDR3 protein: CASSLPPTGLTEAFF
CDR3 DNA: TGTGCCAGCAGTTTACCCCCGACAGGGCTAACTGAAGCTTTCTTT

J gene: TRBJ2-1
CDR3 length: 16
clone size: -
D gene: TRBD2
V gene: TRBV4-1
CDR3 protein: CASSQGTSGVYNEQFF
CDR3 DNA: TGCGCCAGCAGCCAAGGAACTAGCGGGGTTTACAATGAGCAGTTCTTC

J gene: TRBJ2-5
CDR3 length: 9
clone size: many
D gene: -
V gene: TRBV29-1
CDR3 protein: CSVGETQYF
CDR3 DNA: TGCAGCGTTGGCGAGACCCAGTACTTC

J gene: TRBJ1-2
CDR3 length: 13
clone size: few
D gene: -
V gene: TRBV5-1
CDR3 protein: CASSLEHGYGYTF
CDR3 DNA: TGCGCCAGCAGCTTGGAACATGGCTATGGCTACACCTTC

J gene: TRBJ2-2
CDR3 length: 14
clone size: few
D gene: -
V gene: TRBV7-9
CDR3 protein: CASSWDQITGELFF
CDR3 DNA: TGTGCCAGCAGTTGGGACCAAATCACCGGGGAGCTGTTTTTT

J gene: TRBJ2-7
CDR3 length: 10
clone size: medium-sized
D gene: TRBD1
V gene: TRBV29-1
CDR3 protein: CSVVTGDLCF
CDR3 DNA: TGCAGCGTCGTTACAGGGGACCTATGCTTC

J gene: TRBJ2-2
CDR3 length: 15
clone size: once
D gene: -
V gene: TRBV9
CDR3 protein: CASSAIQANTGELFF
CDR3 DNA: TGTGCCAGCAGCGCCATACAGGCTAACACCGGGGAGCTGTTTTTT

J gene: TRBJ2-7
CDR3 length: 13
clone size: many
D gene: -
V gene: TRBV9
CDR3 protein: CASSGGLGYEQYF
CDR3 DNA: TGTGCCAGCAGCGGGGGATTAGGGTACGAGCAGTACTTC

J gene: TRBJ2-2
CDR3 length: 15
clone size: many
D gene: TRBD1
V gene: TRBV29-1
CDR3 protein: CSVHTGTGNTGELFF
CDR3 DNA: TGCAGCGTGCATACCGGGACAGGGAACACCGGGGAGCTGTTTTTT

J gene: TRBJ2-7
CDR3 length: 15
clone size: -
D gene: -
V gene: TRBV12-3/TRBV12-4
CDR3 protein: CASSLAGVVNHEQYF
CDR3 DNA: TGTGCCAGCAGTTTAGCGGGGGTGGTGAACCACGAGCAGTACTTC

J gene: TRBJ2-2
CDR3 length: 16
clone size: few
D gene: TRBD2
V gene: TRBV30
CDR3 protein: CAYQGASGSGTGELFF
CDR3 DNA: TGTGCCTACCAGGGGGCTAGCGGGAGTGGGACCGGGGAGCTGTTTTTT

J gene: TRBJ1-1
CDR3 length: 13
clone size: -
D gene: -
V gene: TRBV29-1
CDR3 protein: CSVGDGLNTEAFF
CDR3 DNA: TGCAGCGTTGGGGACGGCCTGAACACTGAAGCTTTCTTT

J gene: TRBJ2-7
CDR3 length: 14
clone size: few
D gene: -
V gene: TRBV19
CDR3 protein: CASSFGLKPYEQYF
CDR3 DNA: TGTGCCAGTAGTTTTGGACTTAAACCCTACGAGCAGTACTTC

J gene: TRBJ2-7
CDR3 length: 16
clone size: many
D gene: TRBD2
V gene: TRBV19
CDR3 protein: CASSLDLSGSIYEQYF
CDR3 DNA: TGTGCCAGTAGTTTGGACCTTAGCGGGAGTATTTACGAGCAGTACTTC

J gene: TRBJ2-4
CDR3 length: 14
clone size: many
D gene: TRBD1
V gene: TRBV29-1
CDR3 protein: CSVLDRSAKNIQYF
CDR3 DNA: TGCAGCGTCTTGGACAGGTCGGCCAAAAACATTCAGTACTTC

J gene: TRBJ2-7
CDR3 length: 15
clone size: many
D gene: -
V gene: TRBV7-2
CDR3 protein: CASSTGTPNIYEQYF
CDR3 DNA: TGTGCCAGCAGCACCGGGACACCAAACATCTACGAGCAGTACTTC

J gene: TRBJ1-1
CDR3 length: 11
clone size: few
D gene: -
V gene: TRBV27
CDR3 protein: CASSRGAEAFF
CDR3 DNA: TGTGCCAGCAGTAGGGGGGCTGAAGCTTTCTTT

J gene: TRBJ2-7
CDR3 length: 14
clone size: many
D gene: TRBD2
V gene: TRBV28
CDR3 protein: CASNPGGRAYEQYF
CDR3 DNA: TGTGCCAGCAACCCTGGCGGGAGGGCCTACGAGCAGTACTTC

J gene: TRBJ2-5
CDR3 length: 16
clone size: few
D gene: -
V gene: TRBV11-2
CDR3 protein: CASSFGLGGSRETQYF
CDR3 DNA: TGTGCCAGCAGCTTCGGTTTAGGGGGGAGCCGGGAGACCCAGTACTTC

J gene: TRBJ1-5
CDR3 length: 12
clone size: few
D gene: -
V gene: TRBV28
CDR3 protein: CASGGAHQPQHF
CDR3 DNA: TGTGCCAGCGGCGGGGCACATCAGCCCCAGCATTTT

J gene: TRBJ1-1
CDR3 length: 13
clone size: few
D gene: -
V gene: TRBV28
CDR3 protein: CASLEEGILEAFF
CDR3 DNA: TGTGCCAGCTTGGAGGAAGGAATCCTTGAAGCTTTCTTT

J gene: TRBJ2-7
CDR3 length: 15
clone size: -
D gene: TRBD2
V gene: TRBV5-6
CDR3 protein: CASSLTLAGTYEQYF
CDR3 DNA: TGTGCCAGCAGCTTGACGCTAGCGGGGACCTACGAGCAGTACTTC

J gene: TRBJ2-1
CDR3 length: 18
clone size: many
D gene: TRBD2
V gene: TRBV7-9
CDR3 protein: CASSPRTVAGGPWNEQFF
CDR3 DNA: TGTGCCAGCAGCCCACGGACGGTAGCGGGGGGGCCGTGGAATGAGCAGTTCTTC

J gene: TRBJ2-1
CDR3 length: 15
clone size: -
D gene: TRBD1
V gene: TRBV20-1
CDR3 protein: CSASAISIGGDEQFF
CDR3 DNA: TGCAGTGCTAGCGCAATTAGCATAGGGGGCGATGAGCAGTTCTTC

J gene: TRBJ2-3
CDR3 length: 16
clone size: many
D gene: -
V gene: TRBV7-2
CDR3 protein: CASSSPSGRRADTQYF
CDR3 DNA: TGTGCCAGCAGCTCCCCGTCGGGACGCAGGGCAGATACGCAGTATTTT

J gene: TRBJ2-2
CDR3 length: 14
clone size: few
D gene: -
V gene: TRBV4-3
CDR3 protein: CASRLSANTGELFF
CDR3 DNA: TGCGCCAGCAGGCTTTCGGCAAACACCGGGGAGCTGTTTTTT

J gene: TRBJ1-1
CDR3 length: 13
clone size: few
D gene: -
V gene: TRBV27
CDR3 protein: CASKLRQDYRAFF
CDR3 DNA: TGTGCCAGCAAATTAAGACAGGACTATCGGGCTTTCTTT

J gene: TRBJ2-5
CDR3 length: 19
clone size: -
D gene: TRBD1
V gene: TRBV20-1
CDR3 protein: CSARGVVIGAGGQVETQYF
CDR3 DNA: TGCAGTGCTAGAGGGGTTGTTATCGGGGCAGGGGGCCAAGTAGAGACCCAGTACTTC

J gene: TRBJ2-3
CDR3 length: 15
clone size: many
D gene: TRBD2
V gene: TRBV11-2
CDR3 protein: CASSFDSGVTDTQYF
CDR3 DNA: TGTGCCAGCAGCTTTGATAGCGGGGTCACAGATACGCAGTATTTT

J gene: TRBJ2-7
CDR3 length: 18
clone size: once
D gene: -
V gene: TRBV4-1
CDR3 protein: CASRPLNPPLSPRYEQYF
CDR3 DNA: TGCGCCAGTCGACCCCTAAACCCCCCACTAAGTCCCCGTTACGAGCAGTACTTC